These 20 T cell receptor beta chains originate from one sample sequenced in a study of Ad26.COV2.S vaccination and SARS-CoV-2 variants. Some clones are missing from TCRdb's copy, which holds only in-frame ones; the method was immunoSEQ multiplex PCR. This sample carries about 320,000 clones, around 90% of them seen once, and the ten largest clones take around 5.5%. This sample's treatment: 15 to 20 received Ad26.COV2.S at low or high dose, single or two shots; roughly five received placebo; per-sample allocation not given. Samples came from day 63 after the first vaccine or placebo injection. The sample here was peripheral blood, taken in a trial of Ad26.COV2.S vaccine versus placebo. The receptors were gathered from a person aged 18-65 years who received the Ad26.COV2.S COVID-19 vaccine or a placebo.

This clone was recorded only once. This chain connects TRBV11-3 to TRBJ1-2; no firm D call. Germline CDR1 is SGHNT and CDR2 is YENEEA. The CDR3 extends over 13 amino acids. V was trimmed by 0 bases and J by 6 bases, leaving 8 bases between them. The CDR3 here is CASSLDSVDGYTF. CDR3 DNA sequence: TGTGCCAGCAGCTTAGATTCCGTCGATGGCTACACCTTC.

This clone occurred once. This chain connects TRBV4-1 to TRBJ1-2; D is perhaps TRBD1 (5 bases). Germline CDR1 MGHRA, CDR2 YSYEKL. This CDR3 is 18 amino acids long. Deletions cut 3 bases from V and 8 bases from J, with 28 bases between. In DNA, the CDR3 is TGCGCCAGCAGCCAGCTAGGGGATTTAGGCCCTTCGCCAAGGGGCTACACCTTC. Protein: CASSQLGDLGPSPRGYTF.

V gene TRBV3-1 (or the pseudogene TRBV3-2) combines with J gene TRBJ1-2; D gene ambiguous. The ends were cut back, 3 bases at V and 8 bases at J, with 16 bases in the middle. The CDR3 spans 14 residues. Germline values: CDR1 LGHDT, CDR2 YNNKEL (reference sequence). The DNA for the CDR3 is TGTGCCAGCAGCCAGGACCGGTTTGGGGTCGGCTACACCTTC. Protein: CASSQDRFGVGYTF.

The V call is TRBV2, the J call TRBJ1-1; D perhaps matches TRBD1 (5 bases). V dropped 3 bases and J dropped 4 bases, with 12 bases sitting between them. Looked up from germline, CDR1 is SNHLY and CDR2 is FYNNEI. The CDR3 has 14 residues. The CDR3 reads CASSEDLRGTEAFF. The CDR3 DNA sequence: TGTGCCAGCAGTGAGGACCTGAGGGGCACTGAAGCTTTCTTT.

This chain joins TRBV7-3 and TRBJ2-2, with a tentative D call TRBD1 (5 bases). V was trimmed by 2 bases and J by 2 bases, leaving 9 bases between them. Germline CDR1 is SGHTA and CDR2 is FQGTGA. This CDR3 has 15 residues. The CDR3 DNA is TGTGCCAGCAGCTTACAGGGTAGCAACACCGGGGAGCTGTTTTTT. This codes for CASSLQGSNTGELFF.

This rearrangement joins TRBV3-1 (or the pseudogene TRBV3-2) to TRBJ2-3; D unclear. This CDR3 has 12 residues. Trimming left V 4 bases short and J 0 bases short, with 2 bases between. CDR1 is LGHDT, CDR2 YNNKEL, per germline (reference sequence). For the CDR3, the DNA is TGTGCCAGCAGCCGTAGCACAGATACGCAGTATTTT. Its protein is CASSRSTDTQYF.

The J gene is TRBJ1-2, the V gene TRBV4-1, with a possible D match to TRBD1 (5 bases). Deletions cut 3 bases from V and 11 bases from J, with 16 bases between. CDR1 is MGHRA and CDR2 is YSYEKL in the germline V gene. The CDR3 covers 13 residues. In DNA form, the CDR3 reads TGCGCCAGCAGCCACCAGGGTTTCGAGGGGTACACCTTC. This translates into CASSHQGFEGYTF.

This chain uses TRBV6-7 with TRBJ1-6; D remains ambiguous. TRBV6-7 is noted as an ORF with a role that remains uncertain. The V and J ends lost 7 bases and 5 bases respectively, with 18 bases between them. The CDR3 runs 16 residues. CDR3 bases: TGTGCCAGCAACCTACCGGCCTCCAGCGATAATTCACCCCTCCACTTT. This codes for CASNLPASSDNSPLHF.

Of note for this clone: A read error may produce the germline difference seen at one junction end. The sample holds other DNA sequences that translate to the same CDR3. The gene calls are TRBV3-1 (or the pseudogene TRBV3-2) and TRBJ1-2; D uncertain. CDR1 is LGHDT, CDR2 YNNKEL, per germline (reference sequence). The CDR3 loop spans 16 amino acids. The CDR3 bases are TGTGCCAGCAGCCAACCCACCTCGGATCTTAACTATGGCTACACCTTT. Residues: CASSQPTSDLNYGYTF.

V usage is TRBV28 and J usage is TRBJ2-7, with TRBD2 identical over 10 bases. Germline-derived CDR1 and CDR2 are MDHEN and SYDVKM. V gave up 4 bases and J gave up 0 bases; unmatched junction bases: 9. This CDR3 is built from 17 residues. The CDR3: CASSSPVAGGDSYEQYV. The CDR3 DNA is TGTGCCAGCAGTTCCCCAGTAGCGGGAGGAGACTCCTACGAGCAGTACGTC.

This clone showed up just a few times. The rearrangement uses TRBV11-2 and TRBJ1-1, with D maybe TRBD1 (6 bases). The CDR3 sequence is 15 residues long. Trimming cost V 3 bases and J 1 base, with 12 bases left between them. Germline CDR1 reads SGHAT; CDR2 reads FQNNGV. CDR3 region: CASSLGQAKNTEAFF. The CDR3 DNA reads as TGTGCCAGCAGCTTGGGACAAGCCAAGAACACTGAAGCTTTCTTT.

This clone was seen once. The rearrangement joins TRBV27 to TRBJ2-7; no clear D gene. V was cut by 0 bases and J by 2 bases, with 14 bases left in between. The germline V gene has CDR1 MNHEY and CDR2 SMNVEV (reference sequence). The CDR3 loop spans 16 amino acids. CDR3 in DNA: TGTGCCAGCAGTTTATCATGGGGAATTGGCCCCTACGAGCAGTACTTC. It specifies CASSLSWGIGPYEQYF.

CDR3 protein: CSVFWGAEAFF. The CDR3 region has the DNA TGCAGCGTTTTTTGGGGGGCTGAAGCTTTCTTT. The chain couples TRBV29-1 to TRBJ1-1; D may be TRBD1 (5 bases). Germline-derived CDR1 and CDR2 are SQVTM and ANQGSEA. V gave up 5 bases and J gave up 6 bases, with 10 bases separating them. CDR3 length: 11 residues.

The chain joins TRBV5-5 to TRBJ1-2; D is unclear. This CDR3 comprises 15 residues. V gave up 0 bases and J gave up 1 base, with 10 bases separating them. Per germline, CDR1 SGHKS and CDR2 YYEKEE (reference sequence). The CDR3 sequence is CASSLVATDNYGYTF. The CDR3 DNA follows: TGTGCCAGCAGCTTGGTAGCAACAGATAACTATGGCTACACCTTC. The full variable domain, rest sourced from reference TRBV5-5 and TRBJ1-2, is DAGVTQSPTHLIKTRGQQVTLRCSPISGHKSVSWYQQVLGQGPQFIFQYYEKEERGRGNFPDRFSARQFPNYSSELNVNALLLGDSALYLCASSLVATDNYGYTFGSGTRLTVV.

This chain uses TRBV29-1 with TRBJ1-3; D gene uncertain. V shed 5 bases and J shed 0 bases, with 8 bases lying between them. In germline, CDR1 is SQVTM, CDR2 ANQGSEA. The CDR3 is 13 residues long. The CDR3: CSVKQSSGNTIYF. The DNA for the CDR3 is TGCAGCGTTAAACAGAGCTCTGGAAACACCATATATTTT.

The DNA of the CDR3 is TGTGCCAGCGGGGGATTAGACACTGAAGCTTTCTTT. Translating it yields CASGGLDTEAFF. The chain couples TRBV18 to TRBJ1-1; TRBD1 might be the D (5 bases). The CDR3 runs to 12 residues. Germline V lookup: CDR1 KGHSH, CDR2 LQKENI. V lost 8 bases, J lost 3 bases, and 10 bases lay in between.

The chain carries TRBV7-2 and TRBJ1-2; possibly TRBD1 for D (6 bases). The V gene's germline CDR1 is SGHTA and CDR2 FQGNSA. V was pared by 5 bases and J by 5 bases, with 27 bases between. The CDR3 runs 18 residues. The CDR3 here is CASSPQGGGGRVGYGYTF. The DNA of the CDR3 is TGTGCCAGCAGCCCCCAGGGAGGAGGGGGACGAGTAGGGTATGGCTACACCTTC. The full variable domain, its missing parts supplied by reference TRBV7-2 and TRBJ1-2, is GAGVSQSPSNKVTEKGKDVELRCDPISGHTALYWYRQSLGQGLEFLIYFQGNSAPDKSGLPSDRFSAERTGGSVSTLTIQRTQQEDSAVYLCASSPQGGGGRVGYGYTFGSGTRLTVV.

The chain joins TRBV11-3 to TRBJ1-2; the D gene is possibly TRBD1 (5 bases). Trimming removed 0 bases at V and 8 bases at J, with 7 bases between. The CDR3 runs 12 residues. The germline CDR1 and CDR2 sequences are SGHNT and YENEEA. In nucleotides, the CDR3 is TGTGCCAGCAGCTTAGACGGGGGAGGCTACACCTTC. It yields the protein CASSLDGGGYTF.

This sequence joins TRBV25-1 and TRBJ2-1; D is undetermined. This CDR3 is 14 amino acids long. V shed 4 bases and J shed 9 bases, with 16 bases lying between them. CDR1 is MGHDK and CDR2 is SYGVNS in the germline V gene. In nucleotides, the CDR3 is TGTGCCAGCAGTGTGGCCAGACCCTCGGCTGAGCAGTTCTTC. It translates to CASSVARPSAEQFF.

The J gene is TRBJ1-2, the V gene TRBV7-9; D is possibly TRBD1 (5 bases). Germline lookup yields CDR1 SEHNR and CDR2 FQNEAQ (reference sequence). This CDR3 spans 13 amino acids. V dropped 2 bases and J dropped 5 bases, with 9 bases sitting between them. In DNA, the CDR3 is TGTGCCAGCAGCTTACGAGCAGGGTATGGCTACACCTTC. Translated: CASSLRAGYGYTF. Full variable domain (rest looked up from reference TRBV7-9 and TRBJ1-2): DTGVSQNPRHKITKRGQNVTFRCDPISEHNRLYWYRQTLGQGPEFLTYFQNEAQLEKSRLLSDRFSAERPKGSFSTLEIQRTEQGDSAMYLCASSLRAGYGYTFGSGTRLTVV.